The 28 T cell receptor beta chains listed next were all sequenced from one sample in a study of low-dose radiotherapy and immunotherapy resistance in tumors. With TRAV- and TRBV-specific primers, first-strand cDNA was made, covering the alpha and beta chains. It was with a constant-region primer and a V-primer adapter that TCRs were amplified over roughly 18 PCR cycles. TCRdb analysed the reads with MiXCR anew, one entry per CDR3 protein. The sample lists 12,000 or so distinct CDR3 sequences, approximately 80% seen once, with roughly 3.2% in the top ten. These receptor sequences come from a human donor with advanced metastatic prostate, ovarian, gallbladder or colorectal cancer (not recorded which). This table probably holds off-target reads from a library built for another chain.

This chain links TRBV9 with TRBJ1-6; D gene uncertain. In germline, CDR1 is SGDLS, CDR2 YYNGEE. The CDR3 contains 15 residues. Trimming removed 3 bases from V and 7 bases from J, with 14 bases in between. The CDR3 is CASSAGPGGNSPLHF. The CDR3 DNA follows: TGTGCCAGCAGCGCGGGCCCGGGTGGGAATTCACCCCTCCACTTT.

The chain employs TRBV6-2 or TRBV6-3 and TRBJ2-7; 9 bases align to TRBD2. This CDR3 contains 17 residues. J lost 2 bases, V lost 3 bases, and 11 bases had no gene match. Germline V gives CDR1 MNHEY, CDR2 SVGEGT. Here the CDR3 reads CASSYRRSGTSTYEQYF. The CDR3 coding sequence is TGTGCCAGCAGTTATAGGAGGTCCGGGACTAGCACCTACGAGCAGTACTTC.

This chain links TRBV6-2 or TRBV6-3 with TRBJ2-1; the D gene is possibly TRBD2 (6 bases). Germline CDR1 MNHEY, CDR2 SVGEGT. Trimming took 2 bases from V and 9 from J, leaving 11 bases between them. CDR3 size: 13 residues. CDR3 DNA sequence: TGTGCCAGCAGTTACGGAGGGGATTCTGAGCAGTTCTTC. Translation gives CASSYGGDSEQFF.

In DNA form, the CDR3 reads TGTGCCAGCAGTGTTACAGGGGAAAGCACAGATACGCAGTATTTT. Protein product: CASSVTGESTDTQYF. The rearrangement links TRBV2 to TRBJ2-3; TRBD1 aligns across 7 bases. CDR3 size: 15 residues. With V trimmed by 4 bases and J by 0 bases, 4 bases remained unmatched. Germline assignment: CDR1 SNHLY and CDR2 FYNNEI. The whole variable domain, remainder taken from reference TRBV2 and TRBJ2-3, is EPEVTQTPSHQVTQMGQEVILRCVPISNHLYFYWYRQILGQKVEFLVSFYNNEISEKSEIFDDQFSVERPDGSNFTLKIRSTKLEDSAMYFCASSVTGESTDTQYFGPGTRLTVL.

V usage is TRBV7-2 and J usage is TRBJ2-1, with unresolved D. V lost 0 bases, J lost 7 bases, and 10 bases lay in between. The CDR3 totals 14 residues. Germline CDR1 is SGHTA and CDR2 is FQGNSA. The CDR3 spells CASSLAPGLNEQFF. The DNA for the CDR3 is TGTGCCAGCAGCTTAGCTCCTGGGCTTAATGAGCAGTTCTTC.

The V call is TRBV7-2, the J call TRBJ2-7; D remains unclear. CDR1 and CDR2 from the germline V gene are SGHTA and FQGNSA. V lost 5 bases, J lost 3 bases, and 14 bases lay in between. The CDR3 totals 14 residues. The CDR3 loop reads CASSPRSGGYEQYF. CDR3 DNA: TGTGCCAGCAGCCCCCGAAGTGGTGGCTACGAGCAGTACTTC.

The chain couples TRBV6-2 or TRBV6-3 to TRBJ1-5; 7 bases agree with TRBD1. J lost 1 base, V lost 6 bases, and 3 bases had no gene match. Germline values: CDR1 MNHEY, CDR2 SVGEGT. This CDR3 has 14 amino acids. The CDR3 region is CASRQGMSNQPQHF. CDR3 nucleotide sequence: TGTGCCAGCAGACAGGGGATGAGCAATCAGCCCCAGCATTTT.

This sequence joins TRBV27 and TRBJ1-5; D not resolved. V was clipped by 8 bases and J by 5 bases, with 10 bases between them. The germline V gene has CDR1 MNHEY and CDR2 SMNVEV (reference sequence). The CDR3 loop spans 12 amino acids. The CDR3, as DNA: TGTGCCAGCTCGATGCCCTATCAGCCCCAGCATTTT. Its protein is CASSMPYQPQHF.

J is TRBJ2-7 and V is TRBV24-1, with D perhaps matching TRBD1 (6 bases). The germline gives CDR1 KGHDR, CDR2 SFDVKD. The CDR3 runs to 12 residues. Trimming took 7 bases from V and 3 from J, leaving 9 bases between them. The CDR3 region has the DNA TGTGCCACCAGACAGGGAAACTACGAGCAGTACTTC. Translating it yields CATRQGNYEQYF.

This clonotype was observed a single time. V gene TRBV7-2 combines with J gene TRBJ1-6; TRBD1 might be the D (6 bases). Germline CDR1 reads SGHTA; CDR2 reads FQGNSA. V gave up 5 bases and J gave up 5 bases, with 16 bases separating them. The CDR3 consists of 16 residues. The CDR3: CASSQGSGQNNSPLHF. The CDR3 DNA is TGTGCCAGCAGCCAGGGCTCGGGACAAAATAATTCACCCCTCCACTTT.

V gene TRBV6-2 or TRBV6-3 combines with J gene TRBJ2-2; 11 positions match TRBD2. The germline V gene has CDR1 MNHEY and CDR2 SVGEGT. The CDR3 runs to 16 residues. V shed 5 bases, J shed 4 bases, and the junction held 6 bases outside the gene matches. The CDR3 spells CASSKIAGGPTGELFF. CDR3 DNA sequence: TGTGCCAGCAGTAAGATAGCGGGAGGGCCCACCGGGGAGCTGTTTTTT.

The chain uses TRBV20-1 and TRBJ1-1, with unresolved D. The germline V and J ends were trimmed by 0 bases and 8 bases, with 19 bases remaining between them. Per the germline V gene, CDR1 is DFQATT and CDR2 is SNEGSKA (reference sequence). The length of the CDR3 is 15 residues. CDR3 residues: CSARDGSLYPSEAFF. CDR3 sequence (DNA): TGCAGTGCTAGAGATGGATCTCTCTACCCCTCCGAAGCTTTCTTT.

The sample holds one count of this clonotype. The rearrangement joins TRBV28 to TRBJ2-5; TRBD2 agrees at 8 bases. Germline CDR1 is MDHEN and CDR2 is SYDVKM. With V trimmed by 7 bases and J by 4 bases, 8 bases remained unmatched. The CDR3 is 14 amino acids. The CDR3 sequence is CASTPGGVRETQYF. CDR3 sequence (DNA): TGTGCCAGCACTCCCGGGGGGGTACGAGAGACCCAGTACTTC.

The chain couples TRBV4-1 to TRBJ2-3, with 8 bases aligning to TRBD2. CDR1 and CDR2 (germline): MGHRA, YSYEKL. Trimming cost V 1 base and J 3 bases; bases outside gene matches: 0. There are 14 residues in the CDR3. The DNA for the CDR3 is TGCGCCAGCAGCCAAGCGGGAGGGACAGATACGCAGTATTTT. Translated: CASSQAGGTDTQYF.

This clonotype was found a few times. The rearrangement uses TRBV28 and TRBJ2-5; D ambiguous. Trimming cost V 6 bases and J 7 bases, with 18 bases left between them. Germline-derived CDR1 and CDR2 are MDHEN and SYDVKM. The CDR3 is 14 amino acids. CDR3 protein: CASSWSFPGATQYF. DNA for the CDR3: TGTGCCAGCAGCTGGTCATTCCCGGGTGCGACCCAGTACTTC.

The table lists this clonotype with a count of one. V usage is TRBV6-8 and J usage is TRBJ2-6; no clear D gene. The CDR3 sequence is 15 residues long. The ends were cut back, 7 bases at V and 0 bases at J, with 10 bases in the middle. Germline V CDR1 and CDR2: MNHGY, SAAAGT. The DNA for the CDR3 is TGTGCCAGCACTCGGTCCCCCTCTGGGGCCAACGTCCTGACTTTC. Translated, it gives CASTRSPSGANVLTF.

The count of this clonotype is one. The V gene is TRBV18, the J gene TRBJ2-4, with D perhaps TRBD1 (6 bases). In germline, CDR1 is KGHSH, CDR2 LQKENI. The CDR3 length is 13 residues. V shed 3 bases and J shed 13 bases, with 16 bases lying between them. CDR3 amino acids: CASSPSDRPFQYF. CDR3 nucleotide sequence: TGTGCCAGCTCACCGTCCGACAGGCCATTCCAGTACTTC.

The rearrangement uses TRBV20-1 and TRBJ1-2; 7 nucleotides align to TRBD1. Germline CDR1 reads DFQATT; CDR2 reads SNEGSKA (reference sequence). This CDR3 region has 14 residues. Trimming took 3 bases from V and 1 from J; bases not matched to a gene: 5. In DNA, the CDR3 is TGCAGTGCTAGGGGGACAGCGATTAACTATGGCTACACCTTC. As protein: CSARGTAINYGYTF.

This chain's CDR3 is CAWSVRLAGGGSGYNEQFF. The CDR3 nucleotides read TGTGCCTGGAGTGTACGGCTAGCGGGGGGGGGTTCCGGCTACAATGAGCAGTTCTTC. This chain uses TRBV30 with TRBJ2-1, with 12 nucleotides matching TRBD2. Per the germline V gene, CDR1 is GTSNPN and CDR2 is SVGIG (reference sequence). The V segment lost 0 bases and the J segment 3 bases; nucleotides outside the gene matches: 12. The CDR3 totals 19 residues.

This chain connects TRBV4-1 to TRBJ2-5; D might be TRBD2 (5 bases). Between the trimmed V and J ends, which lost 4 bases and 1 base, there was a span of 10 bases. There are 14 residues in the CDR3. Germline V gene lookup returns CDR1 MGHRA and CDR2 YSYEKL. In DNA, the CDR3 is TGCGCCAGCAGCCGCCCCGGGATCCAAGAGACCCAGTACTTC. It codes for CASSRPGIQETQYF.

The chain uses TRBV11-1 and TRBJ2-6; 7 nucleotides align to TRBD1. The V and J ends lost 7 bases and 2 bases, in that order; junction bases with no gene match: 2. The germline gives CDR1 SGHAT, CDR2 FQDESV (reference sequence). The CDR3 spans 14 residues. In DNA, the CDR3 is TGTGCCAGCAAAACAGGGGCTGGGGCCAACGTCCTGACTTTC. Residues: CASKTGAGANVLTF.

The rearrangement joins TRBV5-1 to TRBJ2-1; 13 bases line up with TRBD2. The germline CDR1 and CDR2 sequences are SGHRS and YFSETQ. V was clipped by 0 bases and J by 8 bases; unmatched bases: 5. CDR3 length: 16 residues. For the CDR3, the DNA is TGCGCCAGCAGCTTGGAACTAGCGGGAGGGAAAGATGAGCAGTTCTTC. Amino acids: CASSLELAGGKDEQFF.

The gene calls are TRBV29-1 and TRBJ2-3; tentatively, D is TRBD2 (6 bases). The V end was cut by 3 bases, the J end by 4 bases, with 8 bases between. CDR1 SQVTM and CDR2 ANQGSEA come from the germline V gene. The length of the CDR3 is 12 residues. The CDR3 DNA reads TGCAGCGTTGATCTAGCGTCAGATACGCAGTATTTT. This codes for CSVDLASDTQYF.

This chain joins TRBV15 and TRBJ2-4; the match to TRBD2 covers 16 bases. This CDR3 has 18 amino acids. V was pared by 6 bases and J by 1 base, with 6 bases of the junction left unmatched. Germline V gene sequence: CDR1 LNHNV, CDR2 YYDKDF (reference sequence). This CDR3 is CATRTGLAGGVAKNIQYF. CDR3 DNA sequence: TGTGCCACCAGGACGGGACTAGCGGGAGGGGTGGCCAAAAACATTCAGTACTTC.

The gene calls are TRBV9 and TRBJ2-3; D is undetermined. V lost 4 bases to trimming and J lost 2 bases, with 8 bases between them. CDR3 length equals 13 residues. Germline V CDR1 and CDR2: SGDLS, YYNGEE. The CDR3 here is CASSPFVTDTQYF. CDR3 bases: TGTGCCAGCAGCCCCTTCGTCACAGATACGCAGTATTTT. Based on the CDR3 plus reference TRBV9 and TRBJ2-3, the full variable domain is DSGVTQTPKHLITATGQRVTLRCSPRSGDLSVYWYQQSLDQGLQFLIQYYNGEERAKGNILERFSAQQFPDLHSELNLSSLELGDSALYFCASSPFVTDTQYFGPGTRLTVL.

This chain links TRBV6-5 with TRBJ1-2; 7 bases are a match to TRBD1. The CDR3 extends over 14 amino acids. The V segment lost 6 bases and the J segment 4 bases; nucleotides outside the gene matches: 8. Germline CDR1 and CDR2: MNHEY and SVGAGI. The CDR3: CASRTQGIIYGYTF. The CDR3 DNA reads TGTGCCAGCAGGACACAGGGGATCATCTATGGCTACACCTTC.

V usage is TRBV6-1 and J usage is TRBJ2-1; a weak D match, TRBD1 (6 bases). The CDR3 contains 13 residues. V lost 4 bases, J lost 5 bases, and 9 bases lay in between. The germline gives CDR1 MNHNS, CDR2 SASEGT. The CDR3 DNA follows: TGTGCCAGCAGTGTGGACAGCAACAATGAGCAGTTCTTC. It is translated as CASSVDSNNEQFF.

This clonotype was picked up a small number of times. The rearrangement joins TRBV29-1 to TRBJ2-7; D is possibly TRBD1 (5 bases). The CDR3 spans 12 residues. CDR1 SQVTM and CDR2 ANQGSEA come from the germline V gene. Trimming left V 6 bases short and J 2 bases short, with 11 bases between. This CDR3 reads CSVTALTYEQYF. The CDR3, as DNA: TGCAGCGTGACAGCGCTGACCTACGAGCAGTACTTC.